Below, 18 T cell receptor beta chains from the same sample are listed, as sequenced in a study of T cell repertoires in cytomegalovirus infection. Their recognized antigens are unknown. MiXCR was run by TCRdb on the reads, yielding one entry per CDR3 protein. The sample lists 700,000 to 900,000 distinct CDR3 sequences; 25% to 35% were seen once. This specimen was cultured CD8+ T cells from PBMCs, taken from culture after CMV antigen stimulation. These TCRs come from a human donor in good health (CMV status not recorded). Some clones in this sample may be carry-over from other donors' samples.

The sample holds one count of this clonotype. This chain uses TRBV10-3 with TRBJ2-2; D uncertain. CDR1 and CDR2 from the germline V gene are ENHRY and SYGVKD. Trimming removed 4 bases at V and 4 bases at J, with 4 bases between. There are 12 residues in the CDR3. CDR3 nucleotide sequence: TGTGCCATCAGTGCAGGCACCGGGGAGCTGTTTTTT. This translates into CAISAGTGELFF.

This clonotype was counted only a few times. This chain joins TRBV29-1 and TRBJ1-1; D unclear. The V and J ends lost 8 bases and 3 bases respectively, with 16 bases between them. Per germline, CDR1 SQVTM and CDR2 ANQGSEA. The CDR3 runs 13 residues. CDR3 protein: CSFEDGLYTEAFF. CDR3 nucleotide sequence: TGCAGCTTCGAGGACGGACTATACACTGAAGCTTTCTTT.

This clonotype came up a few times. The rearrangement joins TRBV19 to TRBJ1-2; no clear D gene. CDR1 LNHDA and CDR2 SQIVND come from the germline V gene (reference sequence). CDR3 length equals 16 residues. Trimming took 6 bases from V and 4 from J, leaving 21 bases between them. The CDR3 nucleotides are TGTGCCAGTAGCTCCCTGGGGAGAGGGTCCCCCTATGGCTACACCTTC. Amino acid sequence: CASSSLGRGSPYGYTF. Full variable domain (missing parts from reference TRBV19 and TRBJ1-2): DGGITQSPKYLFRKEGQNVTLSCEQNLNHDAMYWYRQDPGQGLRLIYYSQIVNDFQKGDIAEGYSVSREKKESFPLTVTSAQKNPTAFYLCASSSLGRGSPYGYTFGSGTRLTVV.

This clonotype occurred a few times. The rearrangement joins TRBV10-3 to TRBJ2-3; D ambiguous. CDR1 and CDR2 from the germline V gene are ENHRY and SYGVKD. Between the trimmed V and J ends, which lost 4 bases and 4 bases, there was a span of 15 bases. This CDR3 is built from 15 residues. The CDR3: CAISAGFGPADTQYF. The DNA for the CDR3 is TGTGCCATCAGTGCCGGGTTTGGTCCAGCAGATACGCAGTATTTT.

The chain recombines TRBV7-2 with TRBJ1-2; D remains ambiguous. Germline loops: CDR1 SGHTA, CDR2 FQGNSA. The CDR3 covers 14 residues. V was trimmed by 2 bases and J by 6 bases, leaving 13 bases between them. In DNA, the CDR3 is TGTGCCAGCAGCTTATTGGGCGGAGAGGATGGCTACACCTTC. Translating it yields CASSLLGGEDGYTF. The whole variable domain, filled in from reference TRBV7-2 and TRBJ1-2, reads GAGVSQSPSNKVTEKGKDVELRCDPISGHTALYWYRQSLGQGLEFLIYFQGNSAPDKSGLPSDRFSAERTGGSVSTLTIQRTQQEDSAVYLCASSLLGGEDGYTFGSGTRLTVV.

The J gene is TRBJ2-7, the V gene TRBV10-3; 9 bases line up with TRBD2. The V and J ends lost 6 bases and 5 bases, in that order; junction bases with no gene match: 17. CDR3 size: 17 residues. Germline V gives CDR1 ENHRY, CDR2 SYGVKD. In DNA form, the CDR3 reads TGTGCCATCAGGGGGGTGAGGGGGTCGCGGGGGGGCGACGAGCAGTACTTC. Its translation is CAIRGVRGSRGGDEQYF.

This clonotype showed up just once. The genes are TRBV6-6 and TRBJ2-7; D perhaps matches TRBD2 (6 bases). Trimming took off 2 bases at V and 0 bases at J, with 11 bases between the two ends. This CDR3 is built from 15 residues. Germline-derived CDR1 and CDR2 are MNHNY and SVGAGI (reference sequence). CDR3 coding DNA: TGTGCCAGCAGTTACGGGGAGGCGCCCTCCTACGAGCAGTACTTC. It translates to CASSYGEAPSYEQYF.

This clonotype was seen only a few times. The genes are TRBV12-3 or TRBV12-4 and TRBJ1-6; D is ambiguous. Trimming cost V 1 base and J 0 bases, with 10 bases left between them. The CDR3 spans 17 residues. CDR3 DNA sequence: TGTGCCAGCAGTTTAGGCAGGCCCCACTCCTATAATTCACCCCTCCACTTT. Its protein product is CASSLGRPHSYNSPLHF.

This clonotype showed up many times. The chain is built from TRBV7-8 and TRBJ1-1, with 7 bases fitting TRBD1. Looked up from germline, CDR1 is SGHVS and CDR2 is FQNEAQ. The junction had 6 bases not matched to a gene; V was cut back by 3 bases and J by 5 bases. The CDR3 consists of 14 residues. Here the CDR3 DNA reads TGTGCCAGCAGCTTCTCAGGGGGAGAAACTGAAGCTTTCTTT. It encodes CASSFSGGETEAFF. The entire variable domain, with the rest obtained from reference TRBV7-8 and TRBJ1-1, is as follows: GAGVSQSPRYKVAKRGQDVALRCDPISGHVSLFWYQQALGQGPEFLTYFQNEAQLDKSGLPSDRFFAERPEGSVSTLKIQRTQQEDSAVYLCASSFSGGETEAFFGQGTRLTVV.

This clonotype occurred a few times. V gene TRBV7-6 combines with J gene TRBJ2-3; 12 bases line up with TRBD2. After removal of 2 bases from V and 4 bases from J, the junction contained 1 base not matched to a gene. The CDR3 spans 15 residues. Germline assignment: CDR1 SGHVS and CDR2 FNYEAQ. The chain's CDR3 is CASSLRLAGADTQYF. For the CDR3, the DNA is TGTGCCAGCAGCTTAAGACTAGCGGGGGCAGATACGCAGTATTTT.

The rearrangement links TRBV14 to TRBJ2-2, with D maybe TRBD1 (5 bases). CDR3 length equals 15 residues. Trimming shortened V by 3 bases and J by 6 bases, and 14 bases separated the two germline ends. Per the germline V gene, CDR1 is SGHDN and CDR2 is FVKESK. The DNA of the CDR3 is TGTGCCAGCAGCCAGAACCCGCTAGGGGCCGGGGAGCTGTTTTTT. Translated, it gives CASSQNPLGAGELFF.

This clonotype occurred many times. This chain uses TRBV7-2 with TRBJ2-2; D is undetermined. This CDR3 is built from 13 residues. CDR1 and CDR2 from the germline V gene are SGHTA and FQGNSA. Trimming left V 5 bases short and J 6 bases short, with 10 bases between. CDR3 loop: CASSGIPAGELFF. In DNA, the CDR3 is TGTGCCAGCAGCGGTATCCCGGCCGGGGAGCTGTTTTTT. The complete variable domain, with remaining parts taken from reference TRBV7-2 and TRBJ2-2, reads GAGVSQSPSNKVTEKGKDVELRCDPISGHTALYWYRQSLGQGLEFLIYFQGNSAPDKSGLPSDRFSAERTGGSVSTLTIQRTQQEDSAVYLCASSGIPAGELFFGEGSRLTVL.

This clonotype turned up a few times. V is TRBV4-3 and J is TRBJ1-3; no reliable D call. CDR1 is LGHNA and CDR2 is YSLEER in the germline V gene. V lost 2 bases and J lost 0, with 11 bases in between. This CDR3 has 16 amino acids. The CDR3 sequence is CASSQLGYTSGNTIYF. In DNA, the CDR3 is TGCGCCAGCAGCCAACTCGGGTACACCTCTGGAAACACCATATATTTT.

V usage is TRBV7-8 and J usage is TRBJ1-4; possibly TRBD1 for D (5 bases). V was trimmed by 1 base and J by 0 bases, leaving 12 bases between them. The CDR3 extends over 17 amino acids. Per the germline V gene, CDR1 is SGHVS and CDR2 is FQNEAQ. The CDR3 is CASSLVRTLATNEKLFF. As DNA, the CDR3 is TGTGCCAGCAGCTTAGTGAGGACACTTGCAACTAATGAAAAACTGTTTTTT.

This clonotype was recorded a few times. The genes are TRBV4-1 and TRBJ2-5, with D perhaps matching TRBD1 (6 bases). V lost 4 bases and J lost 5, with 23 bases in between. The CDR3 covers 17 residues. Germline CDR1 MGHRA, CDR2 YSYEKL. The CDR3 reads CASSPLGAGVKVETQYF. The CDR3 DNA reads TGCGCCAGCAGCCCGTTAGGGGCAGGGGTAAAGGTTGAGACCCAGTACTTC.

The chain uses TRBV6-2 or TRBV6-3 and TRBJ2-7; a possible D gene is TRBD1 (6 bases). This CDR3 has 15 amino acids. Trimming shortened V by 0 bases and J by 3 bases, and 12 bases separated the two germline ends. Germline V gives CDR1 MNHEY, CDR2 SVGEGT. CDR3 nucleotide sequence: TGTGCCAGCAGTTACTCAAAGGGGGTAGGCTACGAGCAGTACGTC. Residues: CASSYSKGVGYEQYV.

This clonotype was seen more than once but under ten times. The V gene is TRBV27, the J gene TRBJ2-3, with D perhaps TRBD1 (6 bases). Trimming pared 8 bases from V and 14 bases from J, leaving 23 bases between. This CDR3 has 13 residues. Germline-derived CDR1 and CDR2 are MNHEY and SMNVEV (reference sequence). CDR3 coding DNA: TGTGCCAGCGGTAGTCGGGCAGGGGATGATTCGTATTTT. Its protein is CASGSRAGDDSYF.

This clonotype was observed a handful of times. The chain joins TRBV20-1 to TRBJ1-1, with 7 nucleotides matching TRBD1. This CDR3 contains 14 residues. V was pared by 5 bases and J by 5 bases, with 11 bases of the junction left unmatched. The V gene's germline CDR1 is DFQATT and CDR2 SNEGSKA (reference sequence). The CDR3: CSAFPLAGGTEAFF. The CDR3 coding sequence is TGCAGTGCTTTCCCCTTAGCAGGGGGGACTGAAGCTTTCTTT.